The 15 T cell receptor beta chains in this list originate from one sample, sequenced in a study of blood T cell repertoires in COVID-19. Produced via immunoSEQ multiplex PCR; TCRdb's table is partial and in-frame only. The table includes roughly 200,000 clones, about 88% detected once. The sample taken for sequencing was peripheral blood. The receptor source for this set is a woman of 80 years or more with acute or convalescent COVID-19.

The chain links TRBV27 to TRBJ2-3; 10 bases are a match to TRBD2. Germline CDR1 and CDR2: MNHEY and SMNVEV (reference sequence). The junction had 4 bases not matched to a gene; V was cut back by 5 bases and J by 5 bases. CDR3 size: 14 residues. CDR3 sequence (DNA): TGTGCCAGCAGTGTGCTAGCGGGAGAAGATACGCAGTATTTT. Its protein product is CASSVLAGEDTQYF.

The chain recombines TRBV18 with TRBJ2-5, with unresolved D. The CDR3 covers 13 residues. Germline CDR1 KGHSH, CDR2 LQKENI. V was trimmed by 1 base and J by 2 bases, leaving 5 bases between them. The DNA for the CDR3 is TGTGCCAGCTCACCACTTAGACAAGAGACCCAGTACTTC. Translation gives CASSPLRQETQYF.

V gene TRBV7-8 combines with J gene TRBJ1-1; D not certain. Trimming pared 8 bases from V and 2 bases from J, leaving 18 bases between. Germline loops: CDR1 SGHVS, CDR2 FQNEAQ. The CDR3 consists of 15 residues. CDR3 region: CASGSAWGDNTEAFF. DNA for the CDR3: TGTGCCAGCGGATCGGCGTGGGGAGACAACACTGAAGCTTTCTTT.

V gene TRBV5-4 combines with J gene TRBJ2-1; 8 nucleotides agree with TRBD2. Germline loops: CDR1 SGHNT, CDR2 YYREEE (reference sequence). The CDR3 totals 16 residues. After removal of 4 bases from V and 9 bases from J, the junction contained 15 bases not matched to a gene. The CDR3 sequence: CASSRRGGATRGEQFF. The CDR3 nucleotides read TGTGCCAGCAGCCGCCGGGGGGGCGCAACTCGCGGTGAGCAGTTCTTC. Complete variable domain (other parts from reference TRBV5-4 and TRBJ2-1): ETGVTQSPTHLIKTRGQQVTLRCSSQSGHNTVSWYQQALGQGPQFIFQYYREEENGRGNFPPRFSGLQFPNYSSELNVNALELDDSALYLCASSRRGGATRGEQFFGPGTRLTVL.

The CDR3, as DNA: TGTGCCAGCAGCCTATGGGGACAGAGCTATGGCTACACCTTC. Encoded protein: CASSLWGQSYGYTF. The chain uses TRBV14 and TRBJ1-2; TRBD1 matches 7 bases. CDR1 is SGHDN and CDR2 is FVKESK in the germline V gene. The V segment lost 4 bases and the J segment 4 bases; nucleotides outside the gene matches: 6. This CDR3 spans 14 amino acids.

The chain has TRBV10-2 and TRBJ2-2, with D maybe TRBD1 (5 bases). V lost 2 bases, J lost 3 bases, and 7 bases lay in between. Germline V gene data show CDR1 as WSHSY and CDR2 as SAAADI. This CDR3 has 14 residues. CDR3 coding DNA: TGCGCCAGCAGTGAGCGCAGGGACACCGGGGAGCTGTTTTTT. Amino acids: CASSERRDTGELFF.

V and J are TRBV27 and TRBJ2-5; 7 bases map to TRBD2. This CDR3 comprises 15 residues. Germline V gene sequence: CDR1 MNHEY, CDR2 SMNVEV (reference sequence). Trimming removed 3 bases from V and 5 bases from J; junction bases left unmatched: 9. CDR3 amino acids: CASSFDAGVRETQYF. DNA of the CDR3: TGTGCCAGCAGTTTCGACGCGGGGGTTCGGGAGACCCAGTACTTC.

The V call is TRBV6-4, the J call TRBJ1-6; D remains ambiguous. Trimming cost V 10 bases and J 6 bases, with 10 bases left between them. This CDR3 is built from 12 residues. Per the germline V gene, CDR1 is MRHNA and CDR2 is SNTAGT. DNA of the CDR3: TGTGCCACCCCACGAGGTAATTCACCCCTCCACTTT. Translation: CATPRGNSPLHF.

The rearrangement links TRBV19 to TRBJ1-1; 7 bases are a match to TRBD1. V was pared by 4 bases and J by 2 bases, with 4 bases of the junction left unmatched. From germline, CDR1 is LNHDA and CDR2 SQIVND (reference sequence). The CDR3 is made up of 14 amino acids. CDR3 region: CASSTQGINTEAFF. The CDR3 coding sequence is TGTGCCAGTAGTACACAGGGGATTAACACTGAAGCTTTCTTT.

In its sample, this clone was seen once. J is TRBJ1-4 and V is TRBV15; D not resolved. This CDR3 has 14 residues. Germline lookup yields CDR1 LNHNV and CDR2 YYDKDF (reference sequence). V lost 2 bases and J 4 bases, leaving 8 bases between the germline ends. CDR3 in amino acids: CATSRSRNNEKLFF. The CDR3 bases are TGTGCCACCAGCAGATCCAGGAATAATGAAAAACTGTTTTTT.

The genes are TRBV5-1 and TRBJ1-2; 11 bases line up with TRBD1. The CDR3 spans 16 residues. Germline values: CDR1 SGHRS, CDR2 YFSETQ. Trimming cost V 0 bases and J 13 bases; bases outside gene matches: 14. The CDR3 DNA sequence: TGCGCCAGCAGCTTGGGCCCTGGACAGGGGGCCCCAGGACCCACCTTC. Its protein is CASSLGPGQGAPGPTF.

The V call is TRBV6-5, the J call TRBJ1-5; perhaps TRBD1 as D (6 bases). Per germline, CDR1 MNHEY and CDR2 SVGAGI. The CDR3 consists of 15 residues. V lost 6 bases and J 2 bases, leaving 14 bases between the germline ends. Here the CDR3 DNA reads TGTGCCAGCAGAGTACAGGGCTCGGGCAATCAGCCCCAGCATTTT. Its protein product is CASRVQGSGNQPQHF.

J is TRBJ2-4 and V is TRBV6-6; 10 bases line up with TRBD1. Germline-derived CDR1 and CDR2 are MNHNY and SVGAGI (reference sequence). J gave up 6 bases and V 4 bases, and 6 bases lay outside the gene matches. The CDR3 length is 15 residues. CDR3: CASSLTGGSGNIQYF. CDR3 nucleotide sequence: TGTGCCAGCAGTTTGACAGGGGGCTCGGGAAACATTCAGTACTTC.

The genes are TRBV6-6 and TRBJ2-7; maybe TRBD2 (6 bases). CDR3 size: 14 residues. Trimming stripped 5 bases from V and 5 bases from J, with 16 bases between. Germline V gene sequence: CDR1 MNHNY, CDR2 SVGAGI (reference sequence). The CDR3 nucleotides are TGTGCCAGCAGTACCCCGACTAGTTCCCACGAGCAGTACTTC. It encodes CASSTPTSSHEQYF.

This chain connects TRBV7-2 to TRBJ2-7, with TRBD2 as a possible D gene (7 bases). The V end lost 5 bases, the J end lost 5 bases, and 28 bases lay between the germline ends. In germline, CDR1 is SGHTA, CDR2 FQGNSA. This CDR3 has 18 amino acids. CDR3 residues: CASSEQWIGGGSTHEQYF. The CDR3 DNA reads as TGTGCCAGCAGCGAACAATGGATCGGGGGCGGGAGTACCCACGAGCAGTACTTC. Combining the CDR3 with reference TRBV7-2 and TRBJ2-7 gives the whole variable domain GAGVSQSPSNKVTEKGKDVELRCDPISGHTALYWYRQSLGQGLEFLIYFQGNSAPDKSGLPSDRFSAERTGGSVSTLTIQRTQQEDSAVYLCASSEQWIGGGSTHEQYFGPGTRLTVT.